This T cell receptor beta chain was observed in a study of blood T cells in healthy people across ages. Study-wide context: Template switching picked up about one barcoded beta molecule for each two T cells.

PCR was performed a second time for about 7 to 11 cycles using a sample-barcoded 5' primer and a J-beta primer mix. TCRdb recomputed calls from the 5' RACE reads with MiXCR, one row per CDR3 protein. In the table there are about 780,000 distinct CDR3 sequences, roughly 25% of which are singletons. J gave up 1 base and V 0 bases, and 3 bases lay outside the gene matches. This CDR3 spans 16 amino acids. Germline V lookup: CDR1 SEHNR, CDR2 FQNEAQ (reference sequence). The same specimen was also included in a second study, on T cells of mothers and their children. Per that paper: Related mother-child pairs showed slightly higher but non-significant overlap than unrelated pairs.

Sequences were obtained from blood. The chain uses TRBV7-9 and TRBJ2-5, with 9 nucleotides matching TRBD1. The clonotype comes from a boy between 5 and 17 years old in good health. As DNA, the CDR3 is TGTGCCAGCAGCTTAGCGATGGGACAGGGCCAAGAGACCCAGTACTTC. Translating it yields CASSLAMGQGQETQYF.